The clone carrying this T cell receptor beta chain was seen ten or more times. What it binds is not known. Germline values: CDR1 SGHRS, CDR2 YFSETQ. The V gene end was trimmed by 4 bases and the J gene end by 8 bases; junction bases not matched to a gene: 6. The CDR3 is 13 residues long. Next came a second PCR, run for about 7 to 12 cycles, which used a sample-barcoded 5' primer along with a J-beta primer mix. Paired-end reads containing CDR3 totaled no fewer than 2.5 million for each sample. Each CDR3 protein is one row after TCRdb ran MiXCR on the 5' RACE reads. The sample yields 790,000 or so distinct CDR3 sequences, 46% seen once. This entry is derived from a study of blood T cells in healthy people across ages. Overall study results and limits: Researchers report that TCR beta diversity correlated strongly with naive T cell percentage. Both naive CD4+ cell counts and diversity were greater in long-lived donors than in aged donors.

The specimen sequenced was blood. This chain uses TRBV5-1 with TRBJ2-1; TRBD1 matches 7 bases. This receptor was identified in an elderly man in good health. As DNA, the CDR3 is TGCGCCAGCAGCGTGGACAGGAACTATGAGCAGTTCTTC. It encodes CASSVDRNYEQFF.